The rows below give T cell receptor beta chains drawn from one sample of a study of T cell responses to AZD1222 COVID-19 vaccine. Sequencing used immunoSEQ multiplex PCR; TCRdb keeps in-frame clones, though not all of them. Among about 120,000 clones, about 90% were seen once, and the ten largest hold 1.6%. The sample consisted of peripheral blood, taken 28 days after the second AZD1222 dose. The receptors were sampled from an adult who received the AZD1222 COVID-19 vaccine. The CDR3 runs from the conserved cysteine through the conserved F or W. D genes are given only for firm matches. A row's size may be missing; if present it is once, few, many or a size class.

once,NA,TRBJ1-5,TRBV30,CAWSVGAWEGTYSNQPQHF,TGTGCCTGGAGTGTAGGGGCCTGGGAAGGGACGTATAGCAATCAGCCCCAGCATTTT
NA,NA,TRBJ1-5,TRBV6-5,CASSSSDQPQHF,TGTGCCAGCAGTTCCTCAGATCAGCCCCAGCATTTT
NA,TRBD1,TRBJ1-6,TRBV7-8,CASSLAPGQGDNSPLHF,TGTGCCAGCAGCTTAGCCCCCGGACAGGGGGATAATTCACCCCTCCACTTT
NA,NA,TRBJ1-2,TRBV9,CASSVDIRQGNPGYTF,TGTGCCAGCAGCGTAGATATCCGCCAGGGAAACCCTGGCTACACCTTC
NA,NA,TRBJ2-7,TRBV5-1,CASSLEGGYEQYF,TGCGCCAGCAGCTTGGAAGGGGGGTACGAGCAGTACTTC
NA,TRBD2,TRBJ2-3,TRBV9,CASSVTPRLAGGPDTQYF,TGTGCCAGCAGCGTCACCCCCCGACTAGCGGGAGGGCCAGATACGCAGTATTTT
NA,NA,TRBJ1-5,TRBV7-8,CASSQQISVVRPQHF,TGTGCCAGCAGCCAGCAGATATCCGTGGTTCGGCCCCAGCATTTT
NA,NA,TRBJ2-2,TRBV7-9,CASSSRGGANTGELFF,TGTGCCAGCAGCTCTCGTGGGGGGGCAAACACCGGGGAGCTGTTTTTT
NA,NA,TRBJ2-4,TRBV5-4,CASSLAGAQENIQYF,TGTGCCAGCAGCCTTGCAGGGGCGCAAGAAAACATTCAGTACTTC
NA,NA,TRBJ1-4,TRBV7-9,CASSLLGGGEKLFF,TGTGCCAGCAGCTTACTGGGCGGCGGTGAAAAACTGTTTTTT
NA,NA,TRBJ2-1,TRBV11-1,CASSLWEDNNEQFF,TGTGCCAGCAGCTTGTGGGAGGATAACAATGAGCAGTTCTTC
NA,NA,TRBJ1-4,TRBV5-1,CASSLPDGGGGKLFF,TGCGCCAGCAGCCTACCAGACGGCGGAGGAGGAAAACTGTTTTTT
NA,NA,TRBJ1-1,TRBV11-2,CASSSSGATEAFF,TGTGCCAGCAGCTCGAGTGGGGCCACTGAAGCTTTCTTT
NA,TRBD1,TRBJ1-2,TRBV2,CALQPRDRGRGYTF,TGTGCCTTACAGCCCCGGGACAGGGGTAGGGGCTACACCTTC
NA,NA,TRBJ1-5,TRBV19,CASSQPDRPRGAQHF,TGTGCCAGTAGTCAGCCCGACAGACCCCGGGGGGCCCAGCATTTT
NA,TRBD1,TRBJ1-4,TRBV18,CASSPQQGTNEKLFF,TGTGCCAGCTCACCTCAACAGGGGACTAATGAAAAACTGTTTTTT
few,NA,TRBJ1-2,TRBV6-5,CASRNVGYTF,TGTGCCAGCAGGAATGTGGGCTACACCTTC
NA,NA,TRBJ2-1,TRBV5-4,CASSLAFGRRRYNEQFF,TGTGCCAGCAGCTTGGCGTTCGGCAGGCGAAGATACAATGAGCAGTTCTTC
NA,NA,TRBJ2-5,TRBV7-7,CASSPGPAETQYF,TGTGCCAGCAGCCCGGGCCCGGCCGAGACCCAGTACTTC
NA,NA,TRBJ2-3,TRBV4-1,CASSQDKGRSTDTQYF,TGCGCCAGCAGCCAAGATAAGGGCAGGTCCACAGATACGCAGTATTTT